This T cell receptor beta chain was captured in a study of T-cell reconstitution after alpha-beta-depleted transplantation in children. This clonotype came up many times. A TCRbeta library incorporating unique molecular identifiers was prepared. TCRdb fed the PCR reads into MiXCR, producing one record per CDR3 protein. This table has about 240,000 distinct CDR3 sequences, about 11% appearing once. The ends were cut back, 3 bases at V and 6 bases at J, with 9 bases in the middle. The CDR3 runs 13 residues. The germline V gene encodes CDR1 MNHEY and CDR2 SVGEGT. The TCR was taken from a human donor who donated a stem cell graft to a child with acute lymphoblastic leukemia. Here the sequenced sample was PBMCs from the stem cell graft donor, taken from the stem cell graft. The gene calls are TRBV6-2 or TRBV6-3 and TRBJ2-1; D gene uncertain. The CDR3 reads CASSYTQANEQFF. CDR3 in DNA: TGTGCCAGCAGTTATACCCAAGCCAATGAGCAGTTCTTC.